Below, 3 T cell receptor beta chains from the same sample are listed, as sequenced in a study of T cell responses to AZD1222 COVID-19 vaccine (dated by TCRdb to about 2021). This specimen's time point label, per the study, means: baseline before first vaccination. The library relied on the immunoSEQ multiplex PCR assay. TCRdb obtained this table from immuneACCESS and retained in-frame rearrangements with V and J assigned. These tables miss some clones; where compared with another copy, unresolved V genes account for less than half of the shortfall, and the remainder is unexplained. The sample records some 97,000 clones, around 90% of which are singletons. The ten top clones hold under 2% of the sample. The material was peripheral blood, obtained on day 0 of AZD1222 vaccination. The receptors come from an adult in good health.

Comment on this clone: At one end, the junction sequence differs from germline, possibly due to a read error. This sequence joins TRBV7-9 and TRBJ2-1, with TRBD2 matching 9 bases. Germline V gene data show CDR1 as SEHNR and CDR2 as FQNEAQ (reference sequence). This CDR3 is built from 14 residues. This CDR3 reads CASSLAGSVNEQFF. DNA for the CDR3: TGTGCCAGCAGCCTAGCGGGAAGTGTCAATGAGCAGTTCTTC.

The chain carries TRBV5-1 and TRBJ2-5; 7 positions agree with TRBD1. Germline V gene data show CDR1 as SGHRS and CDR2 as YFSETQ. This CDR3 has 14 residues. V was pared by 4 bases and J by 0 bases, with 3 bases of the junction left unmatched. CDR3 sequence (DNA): TGCGCCAGCAGCCCGGGACAGAACCAAGAGACCCAGTACTTC. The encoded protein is CASSPGQNQETQYF.

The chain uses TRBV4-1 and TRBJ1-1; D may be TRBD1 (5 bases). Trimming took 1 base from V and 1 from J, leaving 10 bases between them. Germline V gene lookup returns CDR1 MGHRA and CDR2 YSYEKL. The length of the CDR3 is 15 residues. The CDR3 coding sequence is TGCGCCAGCAGCCAAGTCACCAGGGAGAACACTGAAGCTTTCTTT. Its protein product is CASSQVTRENTEAFF.